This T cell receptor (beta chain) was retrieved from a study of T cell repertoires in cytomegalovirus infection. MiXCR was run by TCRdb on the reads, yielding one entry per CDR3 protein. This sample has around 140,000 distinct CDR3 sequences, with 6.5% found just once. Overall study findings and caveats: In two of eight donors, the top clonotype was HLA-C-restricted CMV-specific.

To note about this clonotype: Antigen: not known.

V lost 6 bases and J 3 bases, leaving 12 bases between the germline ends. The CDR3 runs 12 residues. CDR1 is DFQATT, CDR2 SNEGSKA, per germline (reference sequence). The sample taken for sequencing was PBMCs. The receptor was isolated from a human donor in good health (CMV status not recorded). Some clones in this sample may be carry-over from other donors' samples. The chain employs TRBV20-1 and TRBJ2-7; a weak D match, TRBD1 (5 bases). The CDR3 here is CSAHSDSYEQYF. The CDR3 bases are TGCAGTGCCCACTCCGACAGCTACGAGCAGTACTTC.